The T cell receptor (beta chain) under discussion was sequenced for a study of blood T cell repertoires in COVID-19. Study details: COVID-19 samples, acute and convalescent, were from the United States, Italy and Spain. T cells, B-cell-depleted T cells, or PBMCs supplied cDNA or gDNA.

Trimming cost V 7 bases and J 0 bases, with 11 bases left between them. Germline CDR1 and CDR2: WSHSY and SAAADI. The CDR3 covers 14 residues. The repertoire was sequenced with immunoSEQ multiplex PCR; TCRdb's copy has only in-frame clones and lacks some. The sample includes 200,000 to 250,000 clones, 80% to 90% seen only once; the top ten take around 1.5%. This sequence joins TRBV10-2 and TRBJ2-3; D gene uncertain. The sequencing input was peripheral blood. The clonotype was recovered from a man in his late teens or twenties with active or convalescent COVID-19. CDR3 protein: CASMQPGSTDTQYF. The CDR3 nucleotides are TGCGCCAGCATGCAGCCAGGAAGCACAGATACGCAGTATTTT.